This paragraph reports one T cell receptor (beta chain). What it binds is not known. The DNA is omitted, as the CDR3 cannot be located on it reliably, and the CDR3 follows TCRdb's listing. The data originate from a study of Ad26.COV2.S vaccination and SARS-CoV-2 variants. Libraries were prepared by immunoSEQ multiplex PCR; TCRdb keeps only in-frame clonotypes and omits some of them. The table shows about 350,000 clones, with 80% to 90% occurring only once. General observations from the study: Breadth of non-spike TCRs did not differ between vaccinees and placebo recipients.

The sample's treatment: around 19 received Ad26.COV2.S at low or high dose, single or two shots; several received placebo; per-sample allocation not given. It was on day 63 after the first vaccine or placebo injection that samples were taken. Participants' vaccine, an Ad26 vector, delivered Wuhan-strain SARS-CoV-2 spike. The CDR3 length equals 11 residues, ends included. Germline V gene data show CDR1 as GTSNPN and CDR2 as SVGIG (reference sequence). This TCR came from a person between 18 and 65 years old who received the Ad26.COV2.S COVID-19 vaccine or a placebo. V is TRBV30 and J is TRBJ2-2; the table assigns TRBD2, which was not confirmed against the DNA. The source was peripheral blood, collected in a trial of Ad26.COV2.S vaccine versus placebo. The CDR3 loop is CACLRAGELFF.